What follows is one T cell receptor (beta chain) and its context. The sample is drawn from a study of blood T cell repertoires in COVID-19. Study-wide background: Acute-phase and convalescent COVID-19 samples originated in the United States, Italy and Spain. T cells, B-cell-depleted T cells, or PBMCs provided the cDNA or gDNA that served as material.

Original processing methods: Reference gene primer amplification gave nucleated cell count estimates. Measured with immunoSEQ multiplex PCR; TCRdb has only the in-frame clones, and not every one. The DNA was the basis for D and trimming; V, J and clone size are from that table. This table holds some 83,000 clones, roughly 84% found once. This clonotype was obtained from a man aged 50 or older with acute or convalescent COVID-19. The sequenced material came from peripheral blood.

CDR3: CASSYVGADYEQYF. Here the CDR3 DNA reads TGTGCCAGCAGTTACGTGGGGGCGGACTACGAGCAGTACTTC. J is TRBJ2-7 and V is TRBV6-5, with a possible D match to TRBD1 (6 bases). With 2 bases removed from V and 3 bases from J, the gap between germline ends came to 11 bases. The CDR3 extends over 14 amino acids. The germline V gene has CDR1 MNHEY and CDR2 SVGAGI.